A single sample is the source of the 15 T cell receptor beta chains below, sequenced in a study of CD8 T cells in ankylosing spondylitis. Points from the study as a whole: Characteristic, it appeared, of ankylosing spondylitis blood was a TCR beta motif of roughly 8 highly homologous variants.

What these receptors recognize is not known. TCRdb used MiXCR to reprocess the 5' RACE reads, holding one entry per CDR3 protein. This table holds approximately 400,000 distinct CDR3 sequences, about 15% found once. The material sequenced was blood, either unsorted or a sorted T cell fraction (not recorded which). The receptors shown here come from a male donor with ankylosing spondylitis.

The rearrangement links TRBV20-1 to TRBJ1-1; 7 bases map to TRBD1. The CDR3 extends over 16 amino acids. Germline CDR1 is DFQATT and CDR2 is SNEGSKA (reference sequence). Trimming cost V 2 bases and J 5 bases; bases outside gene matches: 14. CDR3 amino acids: CSARPQDRAELTEAFF. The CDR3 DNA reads TGCAGTGCTAGACCCCAAGACAGGGCTGAGTTAACTGAAGCTTTCTTT.

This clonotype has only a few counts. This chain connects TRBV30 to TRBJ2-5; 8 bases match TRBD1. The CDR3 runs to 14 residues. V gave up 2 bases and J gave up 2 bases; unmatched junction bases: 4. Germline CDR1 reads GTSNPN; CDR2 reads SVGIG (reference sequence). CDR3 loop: CAWSSGTGQETQYF. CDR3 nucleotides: TGTGCCTGGAGTTCGGGGACAGGACAAGAGACCCAGTACTTC.

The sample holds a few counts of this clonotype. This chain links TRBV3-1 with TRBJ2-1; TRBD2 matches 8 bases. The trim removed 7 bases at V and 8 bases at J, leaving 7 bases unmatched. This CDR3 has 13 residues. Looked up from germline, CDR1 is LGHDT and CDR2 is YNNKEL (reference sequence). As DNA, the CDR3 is TGTGCCAGCACTCCGGGGGGGCTCGATGAGCAGTTCTTC. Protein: CASTPGGLDEQFF.

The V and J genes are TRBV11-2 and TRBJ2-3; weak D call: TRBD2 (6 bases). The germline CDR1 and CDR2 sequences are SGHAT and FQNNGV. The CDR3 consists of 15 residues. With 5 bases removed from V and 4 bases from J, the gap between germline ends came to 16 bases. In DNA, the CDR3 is TGTGCCAGCAGCCCCTGGCGGGGTGGCGCAGATACGCAGTATTTT. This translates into CASSPWRGGADTQYF.

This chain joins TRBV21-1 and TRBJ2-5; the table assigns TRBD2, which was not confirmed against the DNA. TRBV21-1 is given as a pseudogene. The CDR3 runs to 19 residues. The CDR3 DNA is TGTGCCAGCAGCAAAAAGCGGGAGACAGACGACAACGTATGGGAGACCCAGTACTTC. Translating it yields CASSKKRETDDNVWETQYF.

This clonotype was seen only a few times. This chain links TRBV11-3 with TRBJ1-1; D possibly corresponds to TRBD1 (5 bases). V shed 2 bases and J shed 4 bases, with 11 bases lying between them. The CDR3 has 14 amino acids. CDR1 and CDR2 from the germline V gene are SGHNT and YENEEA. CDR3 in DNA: TGTGCCAGCAGCTTAATTGGGGGTGGCACTGAAGCTTTCTTT. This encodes CASSLIGGGTEAFF. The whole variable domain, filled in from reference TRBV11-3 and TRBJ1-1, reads EAGVVQSPRYKIIEKKQPVAFWCNPISGHNTLYWYLQNLGQGPELLIRYENEEAVDDSQLPKDRFSAERLKGVDSTLKIQPAELGDSAVYLCASSLIGGGTEAFFGQGTRLTVV.

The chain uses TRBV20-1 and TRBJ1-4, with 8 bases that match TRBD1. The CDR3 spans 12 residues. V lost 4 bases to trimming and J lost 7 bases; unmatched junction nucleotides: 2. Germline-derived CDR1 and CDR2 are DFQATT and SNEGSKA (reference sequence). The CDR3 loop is CSATTGAEKLFF. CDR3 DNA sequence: TGCAGTGCTACGACAGGGGCTGAAAAACTGTTTTTT.

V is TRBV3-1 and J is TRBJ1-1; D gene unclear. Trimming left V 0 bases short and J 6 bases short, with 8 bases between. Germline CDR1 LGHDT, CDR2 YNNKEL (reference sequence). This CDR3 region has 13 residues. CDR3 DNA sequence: TGTGCCAGCAGCCAAGATCGGCGGGCTGAAGCTTTCTTT. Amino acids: CASSQDRRAEAFF.

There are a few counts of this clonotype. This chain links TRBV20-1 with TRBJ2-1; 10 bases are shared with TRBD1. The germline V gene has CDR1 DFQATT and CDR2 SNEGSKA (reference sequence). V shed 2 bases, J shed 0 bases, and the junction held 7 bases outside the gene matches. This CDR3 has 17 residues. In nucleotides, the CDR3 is TGCAGTGCTAGAAGGGACAGGGGAGGAGCCTCCTACAATGAGCAGTTCTTC. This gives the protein CSARRDRGGASYNEQFF.

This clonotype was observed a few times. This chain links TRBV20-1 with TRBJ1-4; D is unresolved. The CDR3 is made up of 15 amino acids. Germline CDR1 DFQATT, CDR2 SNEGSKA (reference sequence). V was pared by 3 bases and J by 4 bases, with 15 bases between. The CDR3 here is CSARDSGRNNEKLFF. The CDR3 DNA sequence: TGCAGTGCTAGGGACTCCGGGCGGAATAATGAAAAACTGTTTTTT.

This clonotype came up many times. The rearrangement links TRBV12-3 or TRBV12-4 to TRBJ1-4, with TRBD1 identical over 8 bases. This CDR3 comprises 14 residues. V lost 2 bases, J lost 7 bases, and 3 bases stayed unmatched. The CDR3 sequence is CASSLSQGAEKLFF. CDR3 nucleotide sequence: TGTGCCAGCAGTTTAAGTCAGGGGGCTGAAAAACTGTTTTTT.

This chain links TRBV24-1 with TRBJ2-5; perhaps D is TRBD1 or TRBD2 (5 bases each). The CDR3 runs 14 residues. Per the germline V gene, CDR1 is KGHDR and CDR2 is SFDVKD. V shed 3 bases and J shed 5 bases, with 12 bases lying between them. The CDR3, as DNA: TGTGCCACCAGTGATGTCGGGGCGGTGGAGACCCAGTACTTC. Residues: CATSDVGAVETQYF.

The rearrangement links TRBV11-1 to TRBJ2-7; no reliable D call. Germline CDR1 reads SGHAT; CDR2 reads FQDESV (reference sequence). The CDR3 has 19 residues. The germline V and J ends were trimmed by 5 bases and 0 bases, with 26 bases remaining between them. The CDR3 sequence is CASSPRTRGYGGDSYEQYF. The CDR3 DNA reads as TGTGCCAGCAGCCCACGGACCCGTGGCTACGGCGGAGACTCCTACGAGCAGTACTTC.

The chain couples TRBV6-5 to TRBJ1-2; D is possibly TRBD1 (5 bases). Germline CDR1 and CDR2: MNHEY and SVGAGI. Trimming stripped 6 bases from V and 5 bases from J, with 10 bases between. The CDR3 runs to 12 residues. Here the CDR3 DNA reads TGTGCCAGCAGGCAAGACAGTTATGGCTACACCTTC. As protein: CASRQDSYGYTF.

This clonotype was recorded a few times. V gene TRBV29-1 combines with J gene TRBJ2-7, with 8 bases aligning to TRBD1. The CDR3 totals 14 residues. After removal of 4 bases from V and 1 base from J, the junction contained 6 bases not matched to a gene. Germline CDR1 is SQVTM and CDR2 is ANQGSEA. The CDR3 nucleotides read TGCAGCGTTGCCCAGACAGGGGTTTCCTACGAGCAGTACTTC. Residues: CSVAQTGVSYEQYF.